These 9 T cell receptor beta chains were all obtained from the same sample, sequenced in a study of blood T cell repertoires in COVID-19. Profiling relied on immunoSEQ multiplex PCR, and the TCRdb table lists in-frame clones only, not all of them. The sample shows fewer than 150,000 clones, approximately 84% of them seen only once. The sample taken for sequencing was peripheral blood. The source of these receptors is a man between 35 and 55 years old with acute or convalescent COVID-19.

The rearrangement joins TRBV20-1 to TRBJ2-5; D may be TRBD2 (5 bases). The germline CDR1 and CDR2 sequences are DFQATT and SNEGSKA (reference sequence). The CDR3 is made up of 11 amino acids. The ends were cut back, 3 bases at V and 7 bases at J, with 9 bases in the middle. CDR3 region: CSARGVWTQYF. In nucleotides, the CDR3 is TGCAGTGCTAGGGGAGTGTGGACCCAGTACTTC.

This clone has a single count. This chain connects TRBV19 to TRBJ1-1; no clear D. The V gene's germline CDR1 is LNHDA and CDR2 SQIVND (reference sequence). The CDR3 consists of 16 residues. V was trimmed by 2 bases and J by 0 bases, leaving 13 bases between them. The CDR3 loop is CASSITRGHLNTEAFF. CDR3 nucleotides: TGTGCCAGTAGTATAACACGCGGCCACCTGAACACTGAAGCTTTCTTT.

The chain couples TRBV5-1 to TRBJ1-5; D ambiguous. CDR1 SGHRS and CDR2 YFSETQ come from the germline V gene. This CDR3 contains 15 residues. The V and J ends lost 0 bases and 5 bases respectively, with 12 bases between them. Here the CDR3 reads CASSLDSRRDQPQHF. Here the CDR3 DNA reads TGCGCCAGCAGCTTGGACTCAAGGAGGGATCAGCCCCAGCATTTT.

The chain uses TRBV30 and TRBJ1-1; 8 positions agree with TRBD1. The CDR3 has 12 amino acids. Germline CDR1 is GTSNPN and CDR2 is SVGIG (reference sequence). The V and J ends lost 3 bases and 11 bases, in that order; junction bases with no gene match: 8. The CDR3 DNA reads TGTGCCTGGAGGGCCAGGGGGCTAGGTGCTTTCTTT. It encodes CAWRARGLGAFF.

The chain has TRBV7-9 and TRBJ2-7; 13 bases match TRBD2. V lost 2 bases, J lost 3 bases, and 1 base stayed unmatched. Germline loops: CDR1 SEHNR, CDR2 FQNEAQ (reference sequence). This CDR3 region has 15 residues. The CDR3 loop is CASSLRTSGGYEQYF. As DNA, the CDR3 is TGTGCCAGCAGCTTAAGGACTAGCGGGGGCTACGAGCAGTACTTC.

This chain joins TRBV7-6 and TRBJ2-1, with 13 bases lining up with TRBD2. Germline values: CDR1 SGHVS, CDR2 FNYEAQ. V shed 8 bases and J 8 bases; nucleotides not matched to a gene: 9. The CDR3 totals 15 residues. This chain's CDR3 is CASALGLAGSDEQFF. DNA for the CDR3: TGTGCCAGCGCCTTGGGACTAGCGGGGTCAGATGAGCAGTTCTTC.

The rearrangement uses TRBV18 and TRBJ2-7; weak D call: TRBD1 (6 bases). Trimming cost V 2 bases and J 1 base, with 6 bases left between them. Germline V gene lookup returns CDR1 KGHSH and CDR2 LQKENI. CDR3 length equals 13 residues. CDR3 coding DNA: TGTGCCAGCTCACCAGGACAGTCCTACGAGCAGTACTTC. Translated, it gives CASSPGQSYEQYF.

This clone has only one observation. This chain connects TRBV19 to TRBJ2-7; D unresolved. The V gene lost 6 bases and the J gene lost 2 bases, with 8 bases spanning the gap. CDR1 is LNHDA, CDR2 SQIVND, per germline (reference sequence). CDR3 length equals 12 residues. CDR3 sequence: CASRDNAYEQYF. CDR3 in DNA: TGTGCCAGTAGAGACAACGCCTACGAGCAGTACTTC. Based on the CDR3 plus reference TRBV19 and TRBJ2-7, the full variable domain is DGGITQSPKYLFRKEGQNVTLSCEQNLNHDAMYWYRQDPGQGLRLIYYSQIVNDFQKGDIAEGYSVSREKKESFPLTVTSAQKNPTAFYLCASRDNAYEQYFGPGTRLTVT.

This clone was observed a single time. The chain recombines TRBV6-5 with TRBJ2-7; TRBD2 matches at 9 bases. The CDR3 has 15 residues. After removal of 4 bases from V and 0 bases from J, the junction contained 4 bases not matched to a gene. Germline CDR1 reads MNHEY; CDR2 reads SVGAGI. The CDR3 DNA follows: TGTGCCAGCAGTTCCACTAGCGGGTTCTCCTACGAGCAGTACTTC. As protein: CASSSTSGFSYEQYF.